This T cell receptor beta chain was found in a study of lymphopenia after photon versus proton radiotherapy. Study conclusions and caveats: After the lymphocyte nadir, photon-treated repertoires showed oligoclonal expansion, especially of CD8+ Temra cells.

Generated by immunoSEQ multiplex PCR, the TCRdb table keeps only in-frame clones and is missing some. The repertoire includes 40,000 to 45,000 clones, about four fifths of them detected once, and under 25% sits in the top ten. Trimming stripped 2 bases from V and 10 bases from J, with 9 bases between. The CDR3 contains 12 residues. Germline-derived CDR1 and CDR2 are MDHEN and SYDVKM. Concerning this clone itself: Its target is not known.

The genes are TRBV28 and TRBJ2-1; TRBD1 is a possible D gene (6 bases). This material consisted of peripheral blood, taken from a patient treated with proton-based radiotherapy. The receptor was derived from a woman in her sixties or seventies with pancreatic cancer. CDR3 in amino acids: CASSLRQGEQFF. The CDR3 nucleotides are TGTGCCAGCAGTTTACGCCAGGGGGAGCAGTTCTTC.